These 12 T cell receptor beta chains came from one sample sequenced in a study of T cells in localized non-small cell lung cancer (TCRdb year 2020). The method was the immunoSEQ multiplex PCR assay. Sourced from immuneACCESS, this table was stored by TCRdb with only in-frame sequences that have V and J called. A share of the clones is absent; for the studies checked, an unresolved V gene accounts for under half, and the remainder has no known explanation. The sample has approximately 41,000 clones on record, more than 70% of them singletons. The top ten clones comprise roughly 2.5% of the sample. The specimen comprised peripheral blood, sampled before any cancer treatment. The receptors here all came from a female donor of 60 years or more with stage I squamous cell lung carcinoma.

For the CDR3, the DNA is TGTGCCAGTACTCCCCTGGGACAGCGGAAAGACAATGAGCAGTTCTTC. It translates to CASTPLGQRKDNEQFF. The V call is TRBV19, the J call TRBJ2-1; 7 nucleotides match TRBD1. Germline trimming cut 7 bases from V and 5 bases from J; bases unmatched to any gene: 14. Germline values: CDR1 LNHDA, CDR2 SQIVND (reference sequence). The CDR3 contains 16 residues.

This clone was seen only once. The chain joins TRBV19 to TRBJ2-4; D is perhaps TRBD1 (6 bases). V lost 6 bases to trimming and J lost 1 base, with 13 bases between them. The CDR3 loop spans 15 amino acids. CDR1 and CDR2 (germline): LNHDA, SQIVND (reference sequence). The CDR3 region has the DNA TGTGCCAGTAGACAACAGGGAAATGCCAAAAACATTCAGTACTTC. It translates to CASRQQGNAKNIQYF.

In DNA form, the CDR3 reads TGTGCCTGGAGTGTACGAAGGACATCGAACTATGGCTACACCTTC. Translating gives CAWSVRRTSNYGYTF. V usage is TRBV30 and J usage is TRBJ1-2, with D possibly being TRBD1 (5 bases). Trimming shortened V by 0 bases and J by 2 bases, and 13 bases separated the two germline ends. The CDR3 runs to 15 residues. Germline-derived CDR1 and CDR2 are GTSNPN and SVGIG (reference sequence). The variable domain in full, with the rest retrieved from reference TRBV30 and TRBJ1-2, is SQTIHQWPATLVQPVGSPLSLECTVEGTSNPNLYWYRQAAGRGLQLLFYSVGIGQISSEVPQNLSASRPQDRQFILSSKKLLLSDSGFYLCAWSVRRTSNYGYTFGSGTRLTVV.

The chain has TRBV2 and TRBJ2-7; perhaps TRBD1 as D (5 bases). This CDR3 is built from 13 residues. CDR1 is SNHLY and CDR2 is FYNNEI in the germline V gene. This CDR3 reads CASQVLIYYEQYF. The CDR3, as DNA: TGTGCGTCACAGGTTTTAATATACTACGAGCAGTACTTC.

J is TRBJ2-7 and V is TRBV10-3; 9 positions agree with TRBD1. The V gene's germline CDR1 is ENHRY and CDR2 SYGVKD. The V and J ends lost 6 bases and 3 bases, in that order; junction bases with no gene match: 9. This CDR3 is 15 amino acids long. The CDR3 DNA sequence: TGTGCCATCAGACCCGGGACAGGGTCCAACTACGAGCAGTACTTC. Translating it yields CAIRPGTGSNYEQYF.

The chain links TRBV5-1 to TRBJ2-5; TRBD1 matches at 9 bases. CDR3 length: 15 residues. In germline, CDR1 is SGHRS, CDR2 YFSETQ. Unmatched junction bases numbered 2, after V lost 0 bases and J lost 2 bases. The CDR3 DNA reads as TGCGCCAGCAGCTTGGGGGACAGGGTTCAAGAGACCCAGTACTTC. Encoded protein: CASSLGDRVQETQYF.

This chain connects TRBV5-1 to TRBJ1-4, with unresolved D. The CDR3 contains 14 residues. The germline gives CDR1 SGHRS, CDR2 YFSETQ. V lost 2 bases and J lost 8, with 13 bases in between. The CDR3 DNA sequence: TGCGCCAGCAGCTTCGAGACCGACAAGGAAAAACTGTTTTTT. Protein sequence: CASSFETDKEKLFF.

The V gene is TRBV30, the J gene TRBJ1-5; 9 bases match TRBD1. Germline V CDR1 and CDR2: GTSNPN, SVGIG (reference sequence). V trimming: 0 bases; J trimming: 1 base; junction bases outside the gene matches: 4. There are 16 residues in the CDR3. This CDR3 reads CAWSVQGAWSNQPQHF. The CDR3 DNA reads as TGTGCCTGGAGTGTACAGGGGGCTTGGAGCAATCAGCCCCAGCATTTT.

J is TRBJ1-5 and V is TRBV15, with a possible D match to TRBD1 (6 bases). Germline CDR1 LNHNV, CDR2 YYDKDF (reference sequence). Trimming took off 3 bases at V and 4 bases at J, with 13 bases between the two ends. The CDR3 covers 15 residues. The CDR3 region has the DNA TGTGCCACCAGCAGTGGGGACATGGGGAATCAGCCCCAGCATTTT. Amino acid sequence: CATSSGDMGNQPQHF.

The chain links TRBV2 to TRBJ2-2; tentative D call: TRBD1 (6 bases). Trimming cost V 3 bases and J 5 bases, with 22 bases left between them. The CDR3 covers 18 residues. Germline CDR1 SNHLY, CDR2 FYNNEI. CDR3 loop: CASSDDGLGGAITGELFF. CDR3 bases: TGTGCCAGCAGTGATGACGGATTAGGGGGAGCAATAACCGGGGAGCTGTTTTTT. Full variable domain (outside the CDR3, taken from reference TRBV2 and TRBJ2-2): EPEVTQTPSHQVTQMGQEVILRCVPISNHLYFYWYRQILGQKVEFLVSFYNNEISEKSEIFDDQFSVERPDGSNFTLKIRSTKLEDSAMYFCASSDDGLGGAITGELFFGEGSRLTVL.

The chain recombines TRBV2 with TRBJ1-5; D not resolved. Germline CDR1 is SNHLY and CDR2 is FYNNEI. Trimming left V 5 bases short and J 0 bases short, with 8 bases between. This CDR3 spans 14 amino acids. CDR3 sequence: CASSRTASNQPQHF. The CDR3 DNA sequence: TGTGCCAGCAGTAGAACAGCTAGCAATCAGCCCCAGCATTTT.

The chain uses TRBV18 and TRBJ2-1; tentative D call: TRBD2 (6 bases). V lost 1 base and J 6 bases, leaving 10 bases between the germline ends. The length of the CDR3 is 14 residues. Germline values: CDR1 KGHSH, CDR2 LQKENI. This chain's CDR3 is CASSPLGGSNEQFF. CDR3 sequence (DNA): TGTGCCAGCTCACCACTGGGGGGAAGCAATGAGCAGTTCTTC.